This T cell receptor (beta chain) was identified in a study of vaccination and CD4 T cells after COVID-19 (dated by TCRdb to between 2022 and 2023). Turning to the overall study: Convalescent patients had a positive SARS-CoV-2 result on nasal swab PCR, and of these patients, several had mild disease and one had severe disease. Six males and four females were included in the convalescent cohort, with two Hispanic individuals, seven Caucasians, two Asians and one multiracial person represented. Two doses of either the Pfizer-BioNTech BNT162b2 vaccine (n=8) or the Moderna mRNA-1273 vaccine (n=2) were administered to participants. Post-COVID blood samples were collected from convalescent patients a median of approximately 93 days after diagnosis, with a range of about 35 to 170 days. Post-vaccine blood samples were obtained a median of about 70 days after the second vaccine dose, with a range of about 14 to 250 days. Overlapping spike peptide pools from SARS-CoV-2 and from the common cold coronaviruses HCoV-NL63, HCoV-OC43 and HCoV-229E were used as culture stimuli. Control cultures used a CEFX viral epitope pool as positive control, an HIV-1 Nef peptide pool as negative control, or no peptide. In around nine COVID-19 convalescent patients and a handful of infection-naive healthy vaccine recipients, the spike-specific CD4+ TCR repertoire before mRNA vaccination was compared with the repertoire after mRNA vaccination.

The germline V gene specifies SGHDT as CDR1 and YYEEEE as CDR2. At the junction V is shortened by 4 bases and J by 1 base, with 14 bases in between. The CDR3 starts with the cysteine, ends with the phenylalanine, and has 15 residues. Of all the DNA, just the CDR3 is kept, 45 bases in frame from base 1. This specimen's treatment or condition label, interpreted: approximately 9-day PBMC culture with coronavirus spike peptide pools or control peptides (ViraFEST assay). The ViraFEST assay was used in the study, in which antigen-specific T cells were expanded with peptide pools and expanded clonotypes were subsequently identified by TCR sequencing. The convalescent patients' positive SARS-CoV-2 PCR tests were from March to December 2020, which was before the Alpha, Beta and Delta variants emerged in the United States. Each well held 2.2 million or so PBMCs cultured with approximately 9.1 ug/ml peptide pools in IMDM containing approximately 4.8% human AB serum and around 9 IU/ml IL-2. Half of the culture medium was replaced with fresh IL-2-containing medium on days 3 and 7. After approximately 11 days of culture, CD4+ T cells were isolated by negative selection with the EasySep CD4+ T cell isolation kit. PBMCs were separated from whole blood using Ficoll-Paque Plus gradient centrifugation and then either used fresh or cryopreserved at -140C. In general, triplicate wells were set up for every culture condition.

The library was produced with PCR. At the Johns Hopkins FTIC core, DNA from the cultured CD4+ T cells underwent TCR sequencing with the Oncomine TCR Beta short-read assay. The QIAamp micro DNA kit was used to extract genomic DNA from the cultured CD4+ T cells. Oncomine TCR Beta libraries from cultured CD4+ T cells were pooled with unique dual indexes and sequenced on an Illumina iSeq 100. Concerning the study's data processing: Non-productive sequences were removed, and CDR3s that did not start with C, did not end with F or W, or were shorter than 7 amino acids were discarded. Antigen-specific clonotypes were identified using the MANAFEST web application through comparison of peptide-stimulated wells with reference and other culture wells. An FDR below 0.05, an odds ratio above 5, and a productive frequency above 0.1% in at least two of three replicate wells were required for clones to be considered positive. A clonotype was classed as cross-reactive if the clonotype showed significant expansion both in SARS-CoV-2 spike wells and in at least one common cold coronavirus spike condition. Similarity between CDR3 sequences was evaluated in R version 3.6.1 using Levenshtein distances (stringdist) and unrooted phylogenetic trees (ape). TCRdb reanalyzed the raw reads on its own, using fastp at Q25 for trimming and MiXCR for clone calling, and kept in-frame beta chains. Here each entry gathers all rows of one CDR3 protein and keeps the most common genes and DNA. For this entry, the V and J calls and clone size follow TCRdb and not the study's own pipeline. Across this sample there are about 11,000 distinct CDR3 sequences, with about 28% seen only once. The ten largest make up around a quarter of the sample.

Paper-wide results and their limitations: In convalescent patients, nearly all vaccine-specific clones (304 of 307) were found to be mono-reactive for SARS-CoV-2 spike rather than cross-reactive with common cold coronaviruses. The median number of SARS-CoV-2-reactive clonotypes rose from 20 to 25 after infection to roughly 38 after vaccination, but the change was not significant. Relatively few convalescent patients were included in the study, and early timepoints after natural infection were not analyzed. In convalescent patients, a median 86.3% of post-vaccine SARS-CoV-2-reactive clones were detected only after vaccination, and vaccine-specific priming was suggested by this finding.

In the case of this clonotype: Its antigen specificity is not known. No clone much larger than this one lies a single base away; base qualities are absent.

This clonotype was sampled from a human donor with COVID-19. In this chain, TRBV5-6 is recombined with TRBJ2-5; a tentative D match to TRBD2 spans 6 bases. Sequencing was done on a sample of cultured CD4+ T cells from blood. The nucleotide sequence is given as TGTGCCAGCAGCCATGAGGCGGGGCGCCAAGAGACCCAGTACTTC. The encoded protein is CASSHEAGRQETQYF.